A single sample is the source of the 13 T cell receptor beta chains below, sequenced in a study of T cells after posttransplantation cyclophosphamide listed by TCRdb under 2016. The control group consisted of about a dozen patients who received myeloablative marrow transplants with methotrexate plus a calcineurin inhibitor and who were sampled 1 year after transplant. Libraries were constructed by the immunoSEQ multiplex PCR assay. TCRdb's version of the immuneACCESS table is confined to in-frame rearrangements and falls short of the full clone set. An unresolved V gene accounts for under half of the shortfall where checked; the remainder is of unknown origin. The sample table holds 15,000 to 20,000 clones, of which roughly 84% were seen once. Jointly, the top ten make up 3.5% of the sample. The sequenced sample was PBMCs, obtained after an allogeneic stem cell transplant with a calcineurin inhibitor and methotrexate. These receptors were collected from a male patient between 45 and 60 years old who received an allogeneic stem cell transplant from an unrelated donor, was CMV-positive, and had chronic GVHD only. After a transplant, the graft donor may have provided part of the T cells.

In the case of this clone: The junction departs from the called germline gene at one end, perhaps through a read error. The chain combines TRBV5-1 with TRBJ2-3; TRBD2 matches at 8 bases. Germline loops: CDR1 SGHRS, CDR2 YFSETQ. The CDR3 covers 16 residues. Written as DNA, the CDR3 is TGCGCCAGCACCTTGCTTGTCAGCGGGGGAACAGATACGCAGTATTTT. Its protein product is CASTLLVSGGTDTQYF.

The V and J genes are TRBV6-5 and TRBJ1-2; 8 nucleotides agree with TRBD1. The CDR3 loop spans 13 amino acids. The V and J ends lost 2 bases and 8 bases, in that order; junction bases with no gene match: 4. Per germline, CDR1 MNHEY and CDR2 SVGAGI. The CDR3: CASSYVNRGGYTF. CDR3 in DNA: TGTGCCAGCAGTTACGTAAACAGGGGGGGCTACACCTTC.

The V call is TRBV5-6, the J call TRBJ1-2; TRBD1 might be the D (5 bases). The CDR3 totals 15 residues. Per germline, CDR1 SGHDT and CDR2 YYEEEE. The V end was cut by 2 bases, the J end by 4 bases, with 15 bases between. CDR3 coding DNA: TGTGCCAGCAGCTTAAAAGGGGCCGGGGGCTATGGCTACACCTTC. As protein: CASSLKGAGGYGYTF.

The chain carries TRBV29-1 and TRBJ2-1; 7 positions match TRBD1. This CDR3 is 11 amino acids long. Per germline, CDR1 SQVTM and CDR2 ANQGSEA. The ends lost 6 bases at V and 4 bases at J; junction bases unmatched: 0. The CDR3 here is CSVDRYNEQFF. The CDR3 nucleotides are TGCAGCGTGGACAGGTACAATGAGCAGTTCTTC.

The gene calls are TRBV19 and TRBJ1-5; 12 bases map to TRBD1. The CDR3 is 17 amino acids. V trimming: 1 base; J trimming: 5 bases; junction bases outside the gene matches: 6. Per germline, CDR1 LNHDA and CDR2 SQIVND (reference sequence). CDR3 region: CASSIVQGTGGDQPQHF. In nucleotides, the CDR3 is TGTGCCAGTAGTATAGTTCAAGGGACAGGGGGCGATCAGCCCCAGCATTTT.

The chain employs TRBV7-2 and TRBJ1-2, with 7 bases identical to TRBD1. Germline V gives CDR1 SGHTA, CDR2 FQGNSA. This CDR3 contains 14 residues. The trim removed 1 base at V and 6 bases at J, leaving 5 bases unmatched. The CDR3 sequence is CASSLGRGGDGYTF. The CDR3 DNA follows: TGTGCCAGCAGCTTAGGTCGAGGGGGCGATGGCTACACCTTC.

The CDR3 reads CASSPRHRPEQYF. CDR3 bases: TGTGCCAGCAGTCCCAGACACAGGCCCGAGCAGTACTTC. This rearrangement joins TRBV28 to TRBJ2-7; maybe TRBD1 (5 bases). Trimming took 5 bases from V and 6 from J, leaving 14 bases between them. Germline loops: CDR1 MDHEN, CDR2 SYDVKM. The CDR3 sequence is 13 residues long.

This clone has a handful of counts. This chain uses TRBV4-1 with TRBJ1-4; D not resolved. Germline CDR1 is MGHRA and CDR2 is YSYEKL. V lost 1 base, J lost 5 bases, and 11 bases lay in between. The CDR3 extends over 15 amino acids. The DNA of the CDR3 is TGCGCCAGCAGCCAAGGGGCCGGGAGGAATGAAAAACTGTTTTTT. Protein product: CASSQGAGRNEKLFF.

This chain uses TRBV6-5 with TRBJ1-2; tentatively, D is TRBD1 (6 bases). Trimming shortened V by 2 bases and J by 8 bases, and 12 bases separated the two germline ends. Germline CDR1 reads MNHEY; CDR2 reads SVGAGI. CDR3 length: 13 residues. CDR3 amino acids: CASSYSDRQGYTF. The DNA for the CDR3 is TGTGCCAGCAGTTACAGTGACAGGCAGGGCTACACCTTC.

The chain couples TRBV4-1 to TRBJ2-3; D perhaps matches TRBD2 (6 bases). The CDR3 has 18 amino acids. Germline CDR1 MGHRA, CDR2 YSYEKL. Trimming removed 4 bases at V and 1 base at J, with 21 bases between. The CDR3 DNA sequence: TGCGCCAGCAGCCTAACACTAGCCTTGAGGCCCCGCACAGATACGCAGTATTTT. Protein sequence: CASSLTLALRPRTDTQYF.

V usage is TRBV5-8 and J usage is TRBJ1-2; TRBD1 matches at 10 bases. The CDR3 has 14 amino acids. The V gene's germline CDR1 is SGHTS and CDR2 YDEGEE. V shed 8 bases, J shed 8 bases, and the junction held 12 bases outside the gene matches. CDR3 nucleotides: TGTGCCAGACACCATGAGACAGGGGGCCTCGGCTACACCTTC. Translated: CARHHETGGLGYTF.

This clone was picked up a small number of times. The chain employs TRBV5-8 and TRBJ1-3; no definite D call. Germline V gene lookup returns CDR1 SGHTS and CDR2 YDEGEE. Between the trimmed V and J ends, which lost 0 bases and 6 bases, there was a span of 7 bases. The CDR3 has 13 residues. The CDR3 bases are TGTGCCAGCAGCTTGGCCCAGGAAAACACCATATATTTT. Its translation: CASSLAQENTIYF.

This chain links TRBV21-1 with TRBJ2-5; the table names TRBD2, a call not compared with the DNA. TRBV21-1 is an annotated pseudogene. The CDR3 totals 18 residues. The CDR3 bases are TGTGCCAGCAGCACCGGGGGATCTAGGCGGTCAAGGCAAGAGACCCAGTACTTC. This translates into CASSTGGSRRSRQETQYF.